These T cell receptor beta chains were read from a single sample in a study of CD4+ T cells in melanoma. Libraries were prepared by immunoSEQ multiplex PCR; TCRdb keeps only in-frame clonotypes and omits some of them. The sample lists tens of thousands of clones, 60% to 75% occurring once. Input material: tumor tissue. The receptors come from a human donor with melanoma. Each CDR3 is given with its conserved first and last residue. The D gene is left open where the match is weak. Expanded clones get a size class; other rows say once, few or many, or leave the size out.

size: NA
J: TRBJ1-6
V: TRBV7-2
D: NA
CDR3: CASSETGTSPLHF
DNA: TGTGCCAGCAGCGAAACAGGGACTTCACCCCTCCACTTT

size: few
J: TRBJ2-7
V: TRBV7-3
D: NA
CDR3: CASSLWAGDSYEQYF
DNA: TGTGCCAGCAGCTTATGGGCAGGGGATTCCTACGAGCAGTACTTC

size: NA
J: TRBJ1-1
V: TRBV2
D: TRBD1
CDR3: CASRRQGERTEAFF
DNA: TGTGCCAGCAGGCGACAGGGGGAAAGGACTGAAGCTTTCTTT

size: NA
J: TRBJ1-2
V: TRBV5-1
D: TRBD1
CDR3: CASSSGQGNYGYTF
DNA: TGCGCCAGCAGCTCCGGACAGGGGAACTATGGCTACACCTTC

size: NA
J: TRBJ1-1
V: TRBV7-2
D: NA
CDR3: CASSLSARNTEAFF
DNA: TGTGCCAGCAGCTTATCTGCCAGGAACACTGAAGCTTTCTTT

size: NA
J: TRBJ2-5
V: TRBV6-4
D: NA
CDR3: CASSDLKRYPQETQYF
DNA: TGTGCCAGCAGTGACTTAAAGCGGTACCCCCAAGAGACCCAGTACTTC

size: NA
J: TRBJ2-3
V: TRBV5-4
D: TRBD1
CDR3: CASSRQGARGDTQYF
DNA: TGTGCCAGCAGCCGACAGGGAGCCCGTGGAGATACGCAGTATTTT

size: NA
J: TRBJ1-2
V: TRBV13
D: NA
CDR3: CASSLGDRHYGYTF
DNA: TGTGCCAGCAGCTTAGGGGACAGACACTATGGCTACACCTTC

size: few
J: TRBJ2-1
V: TRBV5-1
D: TRBD1
CDR3: CASSPPGQYNEQFF
DNA: TGCGCCAGCAGCCCACCGGGACAGTACAATGAGCAGTTCTTC

size: NA
J: TRBJ2-2
V: TRBV2
D: TRBD2
CDR3: CASKVASGGSTGELFF
DNA: TGTGCCAGCAAGGTGGCTAGCGGGGGTTCCACCGGGGAGCTGTTTTTT

size: medium-sized
J: TRBJ2-7
V: TRBV4-3
D: NA
CDR3: CASSQDSSLSYEQYF
DNA: TGCGCCAGCAGCCAAGATTCGTCCCTAAGCTACGAGCAGTACTTC

size: NA
J: TRBJ2-1
V: TRBV9
D: NA
CDR3: CASSLGPDDEQFF
DNA: TGTGCCAGCAGCTTGGGGCCCGATGATGAGCAGTTCTTC

size: NA
J: TRBJ2-4
V: TRBV27
D: TRBD1
CDR3: CASRGQPLAKNIQYF
DNA: TGTGCCAGCAGGGGACAGCCCCTAGCCAAAAACATTCAGTACTTC

size: few
J: TRBJ2-5
V: TRBV28
D: TRBD2
CDR3: CASGYGGARETQYF
DNA: TGTGCCAGCGGTTACGGGGGGGCCCGCGAGACCCAGTACTTC

size: NA
J: TRBJ1-2
V: TRBV14
D: NA
CDR3: CASSQGHRWFDYGYTF
DNA: TGTGCCAGCAGCCAGGGCCATCGGTGGTTTGACTATGGCTACACCTTC

size: NA
J: TRBJ2-3
V: TRBV12-5
D: NA
CDR3: CASGFIGRSTDTQYF
DNA: TGTGCTAGTGGTTTCATTGGACGCTCCACAGATACGCAGTATTTT

size: NA
J: TRBJ2-5
V: TRBV20-1
D: NA
CDR3: CSASSRETQYF
DNA: TGCAGTGCTAGCTCTCGAGAGACCCAGTACTTC

size: once
J: TRBJ1-2
V: TRBV5-4
D: NA
CDR3: CASSLGAGYGYTF
DNA: TGTGCCAGCAGCTTGGGGGCAGGTTATGGCTACACCTTC

size: NA
J: TRBJ2-5
V: TRBV5-6
D: TRBD1
CDR3: CASSGTGGLETQYF
DNA: TGTGCCAGCAGCGGTACAGGGGGGTTAGAGACCCAGTACTTC

size: NA
J: TRBJ2-2
V: TRBV2
D: NA
CDR3: CANRVATGELFF
DNA: TGTGCCAACAGGGTGGCCACCGGGGAGCTGTTTTTT

size: once
J: TRBJ1-1
V: TRBV6-5
D: NA
CDR3: CASTHTGNTEAFF
DNA: TGTGCCAGCACCCATACAGGGAACACTGAAGCTTTCTTT

size: NA
J: TRBJ1-1
V: TRBV7-9
D: NA
CDR3: CASTPGLEKAFF
DNA: TGTGCCAGCACCCCAGGCTTGGAGAAAGCTTTCTTT

size: NA
J: TRBJ1-1
V: TRBV5-4
D: NA
CDR3: CASTPNLGVTEAFF
DNA: TGTGCCAGCACCCCTAATCTCGGGGTCACTGAAGCTTTCTTT

size: NA
J: TRBJ2-7
V: TRBV6-5
D: NA
CDR3: CASSYSLAVSYEQYF
DNA: TGTGCCAGCAGTTACTCCTTAGCGGTCTCCTACGAGCAGTACTTC

size: NA
J: TRBJ2-3
V: TRBV5-1
D: TRBD2
CDR3: CASSWTSGRTDTQYF
DNA: TGCGCCAGCAGCTGGACTAGCGGACGCACAGATACGCAGTATTTT

size: many
J: TRBJ2-6
V: TRBV19
D: NA
CDR3: CASSNRPGANVLTF
DNA: TGTGCCAGTAGCAATCGTCCTGGGGCCAACGTCCTGACTTTC

size: NA
J: TRBJ2-7
V: TRBV2
D: NA
CDR3: CAGGDRPYEQYF
DNA: TGTGCCGGAGGGGACAGACCCTACGAGCAGTACTTC

size: once
J: TRBJ1-1
V: TRBV7-2
D: NA
CDR3: CASSLGRDNEAFF
DNA: TGTGCCAGCAGCTTAGGCAGGGATAATGAAGCTTTCTTT

size: NA
J: TRBJ2-2
V: TRBV5-1
D: NA
CDR3: CASSLGQPGQTGELFF
DNA: TGCGCCAGCAGCTTGGGGCAGCCGGGGCAGACCGGGGAGCTGTTTTTT

size: NA
J: TRBJ1-6
V: TRBV9
D: NA
CDR3: CASSEGGVISYNSPLHF
DNA: TGTGCCAGCAGCGAGGGGGGAGTCATCTCCTATAATTCACCCCTCCACTTT

size: NA
J: TRBJ2-1
V: TRBV30
D: TRBD2
CDR3: CAWDRGTSGEQFF
DNA: TGTGCCTGGGACAGGGGGACTAGCGGAGAGCAGTTCTTC

size: NA
J: TRBJ1-2
V: TRBV9
D: NA
CDR3: CASSVGEANYGYTF
DNA: TGTGCCAGCAGCGTAGGGGAAGCTAACTATGGCTACACCTTC

size: once
J: TRBJ2-1
V: TRBV14
D: TRBD2
CDR3: CASSHSSGGWNEQFF
DNA: TGTGCCAGCAGCCATTCTAGCGGGGGTTGGAATGAGCAGTTCTTC

size: NA
J: TRBJ2-3
V: TRBV6-6
D: TRBD1
CDR3: CASRKSGGGTDTQYF
DNA: TGTGCCAGCAGGAAGTCAGGGGGAGGCACAGATACGCAGTATTTT

size: many
J: TRBJ2-4
V: TRBV2
D: NA
CDR3: CASSETGKNIQYF
DNA: TGTGCCAGCAGTGAAACAGGGAAAAACATTCAGTACTTC

size: NA
J: TRBJ1-2
V: TRBV7-9
D: NA
CDR3: CASSLYTNYGYTF
DNA: TGTGCCAGCAGCTTATACACTAACTATGGCTACACCTTC

size: NA
J: TRBJ1-2
V: TRBV29-1
D: NA
CDR3: CSVEGGPEYGYTF
DNA: TGCAGCGTTGAAGGGGGACCGGAATATGGCTACACCTTC

size: few
J: TRBJ2-3
V: TRBV6-1
D: NA
CDR3: CASSDVAGKSTDTQYF
DNA: TGTGCCAGCAGTGATGTGGCAGGGAAGAGCACAGATACGCAGTATTTT

size: NA
J: TRBJ1-1
V: TRBV6-5
D: NA
CDR3: CASSYWGEHTEAFF
DNA: TGTGCCAGCAGTTACTGGGGGGAGCACACTGAAGCTTTCTTT

size: NA
J: TRBJ2-7
V: TRBV19
D: NA
CDR3: CASSIEGTPGGVYEQYF
DNA: TGTGCCAGTAGTATAGAAGGGACACCCGGTGGGGTCTACGAGCAGTACTTC

size: NA
J: TRBJ2-6
V: TRBV6-1
D: NA
CDR3: CASSDEGSGANVLTF
DNA: TGTGCCAGCAGTGACGAGGGCTCTGGGGCCAACGTCCTGACTTTC

size: NA
J: TRBJ1-4
V: TRBV28
D: NA
CDR3: CASSAGTAEKLFF
DNA: TGTGCCAGCTCTGCCGGGACGGCTGAAAAACTGTTTTTT

size: once
J: TRBJ2-2
V: TRBV9
D: TRBD1
CDR3: CASSSRTGLNTGELFF
DNA: TGTGCCAGCAGCTCCCGGACAGGGCTCAACACCGGGGAGCTGTTTTTT

size: NA
J: TRBJ2-3
V: TRBV10-1
D: NA
CDR3: CASSEVVGSTDTQYF
DNA: TGCGCCAGCAGTGAGGTCGTGGGTAGCACAGATACGCAGTATTTT

size: NA
J: TRBJ1-6
V: TRBV28
D: NA
CDR3: CASSLASYNSPLHF
DNA: TGTGCCAGCAGTTTAGCCTCCTATAATTCACCCCTCCACTTT

size: NA
J: TRBJ1-1
V: TRBV19
D: TRBD1
CDR3: CASWDRHNILMNTEAFF
DNA: TGTGCCAGTTGGGACAGACATAATATACTCATGAACACTGAAGCTTTCTTT

size: NA
J: TRBJ1-1
V: TRBV9
D: NA
CDR3: CASSVNPQARGAEAFF
DNA: TGTGCCAGCAGCGTCAACCCCCAGGCCAGGGGCGCTGAAGCTTTCTTT

size: NA
J: TRBJ1-2
V: TRBV5-1
D: NA
CDR3: CASSLQTGTEGSYGYTF
DNA: TGCGCCAGCAGCTTGCAAACCGGGACCGAGGGGAGCTATGGCTACACCTTC

size: many
J: TRBJ1-1
V: TRBV12-1
D: NA
CDR3: CASSFAARRAFF
DNA: TGTGCCAGCAGCTTTGCGGCCCGCCGGGCTTTCTTT

size: once
J: TRBJ1-5
V: TRBV6-5
D: NA
CDR3: CASSLLGTGNQPQHF
DNA: TGTGCCAGCAGTCTCCTTGGGACGGGCAATCAGCCCCAGCATTTT

size: NA
J: TRBJ2-1
V: TRBV9
D: TRBD2
CDR3: CASSGPSGGASSYNEQFF
DNA: TGTGCCAGCAGCGGGCCTAGCGGGGGCGCGAGCTCCTACAATGAGCAGTTCTTC

size: once
J: TRBJ2-1
V: TRBV27
D: NA
CDR3: CASSLSSLHEQFF
DNA: TGTGCCAGCAGTTTATCGAGTTTACATGAGCAGTTCTTC

size: NA
J: TRBJ1-1
V: TRBV6-1
D: NA
CDR3: CAAEIPGLF
DNA: TGTGCGGCCGAAATCCCTGGGCTCTTT

size: few
J: TRBJ2-2
V: TRBV19
D: NA
CDR3: CASSMIMAGRTGELFF
DNA: TGTGCCAGTAGTATGATAATGGCGGGGAGGACCGGGGAGCTGTTTTTT